Below are 9 T cell receptor beta chains sequenced from a single sample in a study of T cells in Graves' hyperthyroidism and ophthalmopathy. What was amplified from RNA transcripts were TCR beta CDR3 regions. First-round RT-PCR targeting the TCR CDR3 was performed with the HTBI primer set. TCRdb independently ran MiXCR on the multiplex PCR reads; one entry per CDR3 protein. Of hundreds of thousands of distinct CDR3 sequences listed, more than 30% are singletons. Sequenced sample: blood. The receptors here all came from a young man with Graves' hyperthyroidism.

This clonotype showed up just once. This chain connects TRBV11-2 to TRBJ2-2; 11 nucleotides agree with TRBD2. Germline CDR1 SGHAT, CDR2 FQNNGV. V was clipped by 6 bases and J by 1 base; unmatched bases: 4. The CDR3 sequence is 16 residues long. Here the CDR3 DNA reads TGTGCCAGCAGGTTGCTAGCGGGGGGGAACACCGGGGAGCTGTTTTTT. Protein product: CASRLLAGGNTGELFF.

The V and J genes are TRBV10-3 and TRBJ1-1; 7 bases agree with TRBD1. The CDR3 has 14 amino acids. The V and J ends lost 6 bases and 8 bases, in that order; junction bases with no gene match: 12. Germline V lookup: CDR1 ENHRY, CDR2 SYGVKD. DNA of the CDR3: TGTGCCATCAGCTTGGAACAGGGGCCGACAGAAGCTTTCTTT. Its protein is CAISLEQGPTEAFF.

This clonotype was counted ten times or more. The rearrangement joins TRBV15 to TRBJ2-5; D unclear. CDR1 and CDR2 from the germline V gene are LNHNV and YYDKDF (reference sequence). The CDR3 length is 13 residues. V dropped 1 base and J dropped 5 bases, with 8 bases sitting between them. CDR3 loop: CATSRAARETQYF. CDR3 DNA sequence: TGTGCCACCAGCAGAGCAGCGAGGGAGACCCAGTACTTC.

The chain combines TRBV2 with TRBJ1-5; no firm D call. The CDR3 has 13 residues. Germline V gene sequence: CDR1 SNHLY, CDR2 FYNNEI. V lost 8 bases and J 0 bases, leaving 8 bases between the germline ends. For the CDR3, the DNA is TGTGCCAGCGGCCAGGATAGCAATCAGCCCCAGCATTTT. Translating it yields CASGQDSNQPQHF.

The J gene is TRBJ1-1, the V gene TRBV6-4; D is unclear. Per germline, CDR1 MRHNA and CDR2 SNTAGT. Deletions cut 5 bases from V and 4 bases from J, with 17 bases between. This CDR3 region has 15 residues. The CDR3 loop is CASSPEGGLGTEAFF. Written as DNA, the CDR3 is TGTGCCAGCAGTCCGGAGGGTGGGTTGGGCACTGAAGCTTTCTTT.

The chain carries TRBV7-8 and TRBJ2-2; TRBD2 agrees at 7 bases. V gave up 4 bases and J gave up 2 bases; unmatched junction bases: 10. The V gene's germline CDR1 is SGHVS and CDR2 FQNEAQ. This CDR3 is built from 17 residues. Here the CDR3 reads CASSWPSGLTNTGELFF. The CDR3 nucleotides are TGTGCCAGCAGCTGGCCCTCGGGACTAACCAACACCGGGGAGCTGTTTTTT.

This clonotype was recorded once. The rearrangement joins TRBV7-9 to TRBJ2-7; 12 bases map to TRBD1. This CDR3 spans 18 amino acids. The junction had 14 bases not matched to a gene; V was cut back by 2 bases and J by 6 bases. Germline V gene lookup returns CDR1 SEHNR and CDR2 FQNEAQ (reference sequence). The CDR3 region is CASSLLSPGTGGYTEQYF. CDR3 coding DNA: TGTGCCAGCAGCTTACTCAGTCCCGGGACAGGGGGCTACACCGAGCAGTACTTC.

With regard to this clonotype: A much bigger clone sits one base away, suggesting this may be a read error. Without the conserved terminal phenylalanine or tryptophan, this CDR3 likely stems from a read error. The gene calls are TRBV10-3 and TRBJ2-5; possibly TRBD1 for D (5 bases). The germline gives CDR1 ENHRY, CDR2 SYGVKD. The CDR3 runs to 13 residues. Trimming cost V 2 bases and J 5 bases, with 9 bases left between them. The CDR3 nucleotides read TGTGCCATCAGTGAGGCAGGGCTGGAGACCCAGTACCTC. Its translation: CAISEAGLETQYL.

J is TRBJ1-1 and V is TRBV7-2; D ambiguous. CDR1 is SGHTA and CDR2 is FQGNSA in the germline V gene. The CDR3 spans 13 residues. Deletions cut 5 bases from V and 0 bases from J, with 7 bases between. CDR3 sequence (DNA): TGTGCCAGCAGCCAACTAGTGAACACTGAAGCTTTCTTT. It translates to CASSQLVNTEAFF.